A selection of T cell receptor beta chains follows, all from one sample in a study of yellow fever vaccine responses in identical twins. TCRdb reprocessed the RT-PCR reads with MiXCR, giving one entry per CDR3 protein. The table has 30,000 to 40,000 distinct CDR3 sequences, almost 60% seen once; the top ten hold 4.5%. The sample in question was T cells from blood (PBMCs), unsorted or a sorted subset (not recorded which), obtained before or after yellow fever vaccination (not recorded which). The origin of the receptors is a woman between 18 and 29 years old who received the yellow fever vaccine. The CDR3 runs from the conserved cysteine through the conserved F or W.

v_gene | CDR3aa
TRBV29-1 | CSVALAGAYEQYF
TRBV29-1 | CSARPWDRGGSEQFF
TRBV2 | CASSLAHFGDYGYTF
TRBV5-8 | CASSLLNEQFF
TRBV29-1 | CSAGRDLPSYEQYF
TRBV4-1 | CASGWVEGTEAFF
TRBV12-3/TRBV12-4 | CASSSTLADGYNEQFF
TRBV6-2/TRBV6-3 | CASSSPGTSSYEQYF
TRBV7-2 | CASSLQGPNTEAFF
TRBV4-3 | CASSQDRASVNNEQFF
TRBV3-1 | CASSQYPTSYNEQFF
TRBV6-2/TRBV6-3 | CASSYPERGSSYNEQFF
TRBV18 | CASSPPGSRRGNEQFF
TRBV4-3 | CASSQGDSYYNEQFF
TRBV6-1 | CASRGAGVNYGYTF
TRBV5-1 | CASSVRLPSTDTQYF
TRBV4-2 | CASSPGLAGSPLYEQYF
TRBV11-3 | CASSREGPSYEQYF
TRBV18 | CASSPTAEVVAFF
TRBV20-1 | CSAAGLAYNEQFF
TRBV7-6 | CASSLEGRRYTF
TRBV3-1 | CASSSFSGTAASGNTIYF
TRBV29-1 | CSAEGVDEQFF
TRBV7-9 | CASSPPGVYNEQFF
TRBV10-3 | CAISTGEYNEQFF
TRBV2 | CATPGSSTDTQYF
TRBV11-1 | CASRRPETNTGELFF
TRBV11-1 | CASSLSGTATNSPLHF
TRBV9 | CASSVFVTDTQYF
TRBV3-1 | CASSQGVTDTQYF
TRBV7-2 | CASSLARGLWNEQFF
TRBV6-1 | CASSPRQGGYTF
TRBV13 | CASSPFSSGIYNEQFF
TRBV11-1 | CASSLLWVPNEAYNEQFF
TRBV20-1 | CSARDRLRAVQETQYF
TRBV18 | CASSLYRDSYEQYF
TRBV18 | CASSPQDRGTDTQYF
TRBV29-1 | CSVTTGSEQYF
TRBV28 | CASSFPGTGIYEQYF
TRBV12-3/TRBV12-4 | CASSLPGRSGYTF
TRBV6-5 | CASSFSGRGQPQHF
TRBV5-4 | CASSPTTRPPYGYTF
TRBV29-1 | CSVDRTTEAFF
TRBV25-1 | CASSESAGTSGQQYF
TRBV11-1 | CASSTWTESTDTQYF
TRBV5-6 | CASSSGLAGLMSIPNEQFF
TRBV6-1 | CASSETARNEQFF
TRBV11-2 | CASSALGTGRETQYF
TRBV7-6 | CASSSRQYQETQYF
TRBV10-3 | CAIRTVDGNTIYF
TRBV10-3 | CAITPVKSLHPGTEAFF
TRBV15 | CATSYPGSAAYSNQPQHF
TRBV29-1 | CSGMTGLMNTEAFF
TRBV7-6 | CASSIQGTNQPQHF
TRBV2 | CASSEKSPYGYTF
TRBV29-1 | CSVERAYNEQFF
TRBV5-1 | CASSLDLAGGKDTQYF
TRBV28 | CASSLSPSPYEQYF
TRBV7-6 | CASSLAPYSEAFF
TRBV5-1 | CASSLVGRGHYTGELFF